This is a list of T cell receptor beta chains from one sample in a study of Ad26.COV2.S vaccination and SARS-CoV-2 variants. Sequenced by immunoSEQ multiplex PCR; TCRdb stores in-frame clones only, minus some. This sample has a few hundred thousand clones; around nine tenths occur once, and the top ten carry roughly 3.1%. Source: peripheral blood, taken in a trial of Ad26.COV2.S vaccine versus placebo. The receptors come from a person aged 18-65 years who received the Ad26.COV2.S COVID-19 vaccine or a placebo. The CDR3 runs from the conserved cysteine through the conserved F or W. Size is stated for part of the rows, as once, few or many counts, or as a class when the clone is expanded.

V	J	size	CDR3
TRBV4-3	TRBJ2-3	NA	CASSQERSSGNTDTQYF
TRBV11-2	TRBJ1-3	NA	CASSTTGGAFGNTIYF
TRBV4-2	TRBJ2-7	NA	CASSQDPGTGSYEQYF
TRBV10-3	TRBJ2-7	NA	CAISDLAGEIYEQYF
TRBV9	TRBJ2-7	NA	CASSGGDRTPGEQYF
TRBV21-1	TRBJ1-2	NA	CASSKVGEGANYGYTF
TRBV7-9	TRBJ2-2	NA	CASSLVGSGELFF
TRBV19	TRBJ2-7	NA	CASSIAPSWNEQYF
TRBV2	TRBJ1-1	NA	CASSPLGGVNTEAFF
TRBV19	TRBJ2-6	NA	CASSIRGPRGSGANVLTF
TRBV5-1	TRBJ2-1	NA	CASSSRLAGDFYNEQFF
TRBV6-4	TRBJ2-3	NA	CASSEGLAETDTQYF
TRBV7-9	TRBJ2-1	NA	CASSGQGNEQFF
TRBV18	TRBJ1-6	NA	CASSPLRDQGYNSPLHF
TRBV30	TRBJ2-1	NA	CAWSRGSSYNEQFF
TRBV4-2	TRBJ1-1	NA	CASSQEGRDGNTEAFF
TRBV5-6	TRBJ2-7	NA	CASSLGFGQGDYEQYF
TRBV12-5	TRBJ2-7	NA	CASGLVLGQGGYEQYF
TRBV7-9	TRBJ2-3	NA	CASSSPGTGTDTQYF
TRBV2	TRBJ1-5	NA	CASNSAINQPQHF
TRBV4-2	TRBJ2-5	NA	CASSQDSLGGPLQETQYF
TRBV5-6	TRBJ2-3	NA	CASSPVSFGDTQYF
TRBV5-4	TRBJ2-1	NA	CASSLEGNEQFF
TRBV7-6	TRBJ1-1	NA	CASSPPTGITMNTEAFF
TRBV4-2	TRBJ1-2	NA	CASSQEGTANYGYTF
TRBV5-6	TRBJ2-7	NA	CASSLRSSLGYEQYF
TRBV7-6	TRBJ2-2	once	CASSPSRDRGLSGELFF
TRBV5-4	TRBJ2-4	NA	CASSSAENIQYF
TRBV7-9	TRBJ1-2	NA	CASSNRDRDYGYTF
TRBV6-1	TRBJ2-1	NA	CASSELGRTFF
TRBV9	TRBJ2-2	NA	CASSVEALTGELFF
TRBV5-4	TRBJ2-5	NA	CASSFRLAGGETQYF
TRBV6-2/TRBV6-3	TRBJ1-1	NA	CASSSLSDRQGADTEAFF
TRBV25-1	TRBJ2-7	NA	CASKGGGVYEQYF
TRBV21-1	TRBJ2-3	NA	CASSKRKGGSRDTQYF
TRBV5-4	TRBJ2-3	NA	CASSGGTSGGITDTQYF
TRBV6-5	TRBJ2-1	NA	CASSYGASSYNEQFF
TRBV4-1	TRBJ1-1	NA	CASSLRFGVILNTEAFF
TRBV30	TRBJ1-2	NA	CAWSAGERGGYTF
TRBV3-1/TRBV3-2	TRBJ1-1	NA	CASNQGGRAFF
TRBV30	TRBJ2-7	once	CAWSWDSNYEQYF